This T cell receptor (beta chain) was found in a study of cytomegalovirus exposure and HLA in healthy donors. Details on this clone: What it binds is unknown.

V gave up 7 bases and J gave up 3 bases; unmatched junction bases: 11. CDR3 length equals 15 residues. Germline V lookup: CDR1 SGHTA, CDR2 FQGNSA. Study observations and caveats: Cytomegalovirus association was assigned to about 180 TCR beta chains.

Generated by immunoSEQ multiplex PCR, the TCRdb table keeps only in-frame clones and is missing some. Among tens of thousands of clones listed, approximately 91% were seen once. V and J are TRBV7-2 and TRBJ2-7, with 8 bases aligning to TRBD2. The specimen was PBMCs. This TCR was recovered from a man younger than 40 in good health and CMV-seronegative. The CDR3, as DNA: TGTGCCAGCAACTTCTCCCCGGGGGGGTACTACGAGCAGTACTTC. Protein sequence: CASNFSPGGYYEQYF.